This T cell receptor (beta chain) was sequenced in a study of T cells in Graves' hyperthyroidism and ophthalmopathy. The wider study: At the time of initial diagnosis and before any treatment, peripheral blood was collected.

TCR beta CDR3 sequences were amplified from RNA transcripts. With the HTBI primer set, the TCR CDR3 went through a first round of RT-PCR. TCRdb re-analysed the multiplex PCR reads in MiXCR, keeping a single row per CDR3 protein. The sample contains hundreds of thousands of distinct CDR3 sequences, 20% to 25% of which appear only once. Disease lasting under 3 months, a NOSPECS grade of at least 4, and a Clinical Activity Score of at least 3 were features of the ophthalmopathy patients. Uncontrolled infection, other autoimmune disease, pregnancy and lactation each barred patients from inclusion. Worth noting for this clonotype: What it binds is unknown.

This CDR3 region has 16 residues. Trimming at V came to 4 bases and at J to 4 bases, leaving 7 bases not matched to a gene. Germline CDR1 is LNHNV and CDR2 is YYDKDF (reference sequence). Study outcomes and limitations: Most expanded thyroid clonotypes above 0.001 also appeared in blood.

The chain carries TRBV15 and TRBJ1-4, with 9 bases identical to TRBD1. What was sequenced was blood. This receptor was obtained from a man younger than 40 with Graves' ophthalmopathy. The CDR3 region is CATSIGDRAGNEKLFF. The CDR3 nucleotides are TGTGCCACCAGCATAGGGGACAGGGCCGGTAATGAAAAACTGTTTTTT.